The sequence of this T cell receptor (beta chain) was determined in a study of tumor-infiltrating lymphocytes in localized non-small cell lung cancer. Study-level background: The cohort mixed smokers and never-smokers, several histologies, and some post-neoadjuvant-chemotherapy samples. From each patient, both tumor and uninvolved lung, non-adjacent to tumor, were sampled. Whole-study results and caveats: No T-cell fraction difference was seen between IM1 and IM2 tumors. Higher tumor T cell infiltration than in uninvolved lung was supported by TCRbeta sequencing.

Germline V gives CDR1 SGHVS, CDR2 FQNEAQ. CDR3 length: 13 residues. Between the trimmed V and J ends, which lost 6 bases and 2 bases, there was a span of 10 bases. About this clone itself: Its antigen is unknown.

Here immunoSEQ multiplex PCR was the method, and the copy in TCRdb shows in-frame clones only, minus some. The table records about 23,000 clones, 73% of them present only once. Sequenced sample: lung tumor tissue. This receptor was taken from a human donor with non-small cell lung cancer. The chain couples TRBV7-8 to TRBJ1-1; D not certain. The chain's CDR3 is CASSRVGNTEAFF. The CDR3 nucleotides read TGTGCCAGCAGTCGGGTAGGAAACACTGAAGCTTTCTTT.